This T cell receptor beta chain was sequenced during a study of radiation and T cells in renal cell carcinoma. Looking at the study overall: Nephrectomy followed 15 Gy stereotactic body radiation by 4 weeks.

Regarding time point: baseline pretreatment blood. The treatment denotes: 15 Gy SBRT to primary tumor, nephrectomy 4 weeks later. Serial blood draws occurred at baseline and 2 and 4 weeks post-SBRT. Sequencing used immunoSEQ multiplex PCR; TCRdb keeps in-frame clones, though not all of them. The sample shows about 130,000 clones, more than 70% of them seen only once. Study conclusions and caveats: Without pretreatment biopsies, baseline tumor clonotype presence was undetermined.

The J segment lost 4 bases and the V segment lost 7 bases, leaving 18 bases of the junction unmatched. CDR3 length: 17 residues. The germline V gene encodes CDR1 LNHDA and CDR2 SQIVND (reference sequence). As regards this clone: As yet, its antigen is unknown.

The source is a woman aged 50 to 65 with renal cell carcinoma. Sequences were derived from blood, sampled from a patient whose treatment included radiotherapy and nephrectomy. The rearrangement links TRBV19 to TRBJ1-2; 7 nucleotides agree with TRBD1. CDR3 sequence reads: CASMWGDSLREGYGYTF. The CDR3 DNA is TGTGCCAGTATGTGGGGGGACAGCCTCCGGGAAGGCTATGGCTACACCTTC.